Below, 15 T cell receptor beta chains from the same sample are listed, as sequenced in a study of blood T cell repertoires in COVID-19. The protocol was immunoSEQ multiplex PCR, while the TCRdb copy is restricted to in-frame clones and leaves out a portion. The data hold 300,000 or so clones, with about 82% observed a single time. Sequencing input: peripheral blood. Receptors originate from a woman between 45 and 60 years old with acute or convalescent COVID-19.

Here the CDR3 DNA reads TGTGCCAGCAGCGTAGGCAGGGTTGGCACAGATACGCAGTATTTT. This sequence encodes CASSVGRVGTDTQYF. The genes are TRBV9 and TRBJ2-3, with a weak D call TRBD1 (5 bases). The CDR3 extends over 15 amino acids. Trimming cost V 0 bases and J 1 base, with 9 bases left between them. Germline V gene data show CDR1 as SGDLS and CDR2 as YYNGEE. The full variable domain, its missing parts supplied by reference TRBV9 and TRBJ2-3, is DSGVTQTPKHLITATGQRVTLRCSPRSGDLSVYWYQQSLDQGLQFLIQYYNGEERAKGNILERFSAQQFPDLHSELNLSSLELGDSALYFCASSVGRVGTDTQYFGPGTRLTVL.

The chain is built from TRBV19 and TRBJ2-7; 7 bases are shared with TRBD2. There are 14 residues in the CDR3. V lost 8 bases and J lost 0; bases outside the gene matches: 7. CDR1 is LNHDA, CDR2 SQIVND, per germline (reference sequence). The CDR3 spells CASAPGLSSYEQYF. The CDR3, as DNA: TGTGCCAGTGCGCCGGGACTAAGCTCCTACGAGCAGTACTTC.

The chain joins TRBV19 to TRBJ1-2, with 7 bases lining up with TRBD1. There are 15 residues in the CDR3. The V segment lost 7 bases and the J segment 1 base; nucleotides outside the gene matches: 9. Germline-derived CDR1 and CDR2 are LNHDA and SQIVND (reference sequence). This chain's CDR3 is CASNTYRDSNYGYTF. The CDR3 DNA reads TGTGCCAGTAATACATACCGGGACAGTAACTATGGCTACACCTTC. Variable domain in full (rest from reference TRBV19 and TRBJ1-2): DGGITQSPKYLFRKEGQNVTLSCEQNLNHDAMYWYRQDPGQGLRLIYYSQIVNDFQKGDIAEGYSVSREKKESFPLTVTSAQKNPTAFYLCASNTYRDSNYGYTFGSGTRLTVV.

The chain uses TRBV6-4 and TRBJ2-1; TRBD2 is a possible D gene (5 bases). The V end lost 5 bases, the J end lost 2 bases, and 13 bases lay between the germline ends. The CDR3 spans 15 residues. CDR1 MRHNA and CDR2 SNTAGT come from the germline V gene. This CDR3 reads CASSRGLPPYNEQFF. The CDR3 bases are TGTGCCAGCAGTCGAGGACTCCCCCCCTACAATGAGCAGTTCTTC.

CDR3 nucleotides: TGTGCCACCAGTGATCGAGGCAGGGGGCTGGAGGATGAGCAGTTCTTC. Translated, it gives CATSDRGRGLEDEQFF. V usage is TRBV24-1 and J usage is TRBJ2-1; TRBD1 matches at 8 bases. The CDR3 sequence is 16 residues long. Trimming took 3 bases from V and 8 from J; bases not matched to a gene: 11. Per germline, CDR1 KGHDR and CDR2 SFDVKD.

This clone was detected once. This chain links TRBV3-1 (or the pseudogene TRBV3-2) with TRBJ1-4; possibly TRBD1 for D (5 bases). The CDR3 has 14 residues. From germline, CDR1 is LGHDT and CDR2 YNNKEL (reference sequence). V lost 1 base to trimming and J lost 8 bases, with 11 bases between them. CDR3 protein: CASSQGQGGEKLFF. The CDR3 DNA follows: TGTGCCAGCAGCCAAGGCCAGGGAGGCGAAAAACTGTTTTTT.

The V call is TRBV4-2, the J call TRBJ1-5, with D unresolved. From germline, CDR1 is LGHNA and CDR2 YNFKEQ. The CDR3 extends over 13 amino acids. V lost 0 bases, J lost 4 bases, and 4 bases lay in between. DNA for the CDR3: TGTGCCAGCAGCCAAGATAGAAATCAGCCCCAGCATTTT. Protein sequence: CASSQDRNQPQHF.

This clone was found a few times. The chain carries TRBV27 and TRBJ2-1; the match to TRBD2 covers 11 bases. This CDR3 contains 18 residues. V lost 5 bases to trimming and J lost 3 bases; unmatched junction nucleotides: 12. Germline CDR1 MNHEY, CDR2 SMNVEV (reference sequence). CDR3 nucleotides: TGTGCCAGCAGTCCCCACACCTCTAGCGGGAGGAGCTACAATGAGCAGTTCTTC. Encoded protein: CASSPHTSSGRSYNEQFF.

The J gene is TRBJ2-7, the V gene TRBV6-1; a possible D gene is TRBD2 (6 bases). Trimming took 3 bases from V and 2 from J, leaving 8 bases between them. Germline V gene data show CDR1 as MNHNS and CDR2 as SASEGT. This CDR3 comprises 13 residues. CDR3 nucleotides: TGTGCCAGCAGTGACGGACTACCCTACGAGCAGTACTTC. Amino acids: CASSDGLPYEQYF.

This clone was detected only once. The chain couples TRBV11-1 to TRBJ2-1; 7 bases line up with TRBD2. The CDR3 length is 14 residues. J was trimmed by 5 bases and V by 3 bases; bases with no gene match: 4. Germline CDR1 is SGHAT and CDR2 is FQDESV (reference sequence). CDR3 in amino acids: CASSFLAGDNEQFF. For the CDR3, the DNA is TGTGCCAGCAGCTTTCTGGCGGGAGACAATGAGCAGTTCTTC.

CDR3 protein: CASSAYLTGTSGSSDTQYF. DNA of the CDR3: TGTGCCAGCAGCGCCTACCTGACAGGGACTAGCGGGAGTTCAGATACGCAGTATTTT. This sequence joins TRBV9 and TRBJ2-3; TRBD2 matches at 14 bases. V lost 3 bases, J lost 4 bases, and 13 bases stayed unmatched. The CDR3 extends over 19 amino acids. CDR1 and CDR2 from the germline V gene are SGDLS and YYNGEE.

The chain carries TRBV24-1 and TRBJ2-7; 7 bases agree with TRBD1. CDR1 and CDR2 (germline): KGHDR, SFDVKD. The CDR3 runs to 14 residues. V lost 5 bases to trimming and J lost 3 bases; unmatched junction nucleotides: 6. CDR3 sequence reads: CATSGPGQNYEQYF. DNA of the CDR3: TGTGCCACCAGTGGCCCGGGACAGAACTACGAGCAGTACTTC.

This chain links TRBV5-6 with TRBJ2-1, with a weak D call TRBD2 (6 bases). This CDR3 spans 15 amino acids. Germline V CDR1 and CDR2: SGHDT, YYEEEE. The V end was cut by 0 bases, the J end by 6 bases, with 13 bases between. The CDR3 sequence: CASSLALTSRNEQFF. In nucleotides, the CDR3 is TGTGCCAGCAGCTTGGCCCTGACTAGTCGCAATGAGCAGTTCTTC.

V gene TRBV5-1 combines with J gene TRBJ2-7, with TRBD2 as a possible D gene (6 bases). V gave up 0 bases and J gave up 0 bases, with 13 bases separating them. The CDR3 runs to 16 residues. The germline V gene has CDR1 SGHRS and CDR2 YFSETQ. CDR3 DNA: TGCGCCAGCAGCTTGGAAGGCGGGGCAAGCTCCTACGAGCAGTACTTC. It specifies CASSLEGGASSYEQYF.

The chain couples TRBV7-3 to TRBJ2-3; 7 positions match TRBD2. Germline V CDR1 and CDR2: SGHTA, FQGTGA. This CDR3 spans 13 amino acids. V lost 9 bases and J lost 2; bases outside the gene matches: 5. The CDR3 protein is CASQRGLTDTQYF. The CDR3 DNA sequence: TGTGCCAGTCAGCGGGGCCTCACAGATACGCAGTATTTT.